This T cell receptor beta chain comes out of a study of blood T cell repertoires in COVID-19. Overall study context: Sites in the United States, Italy and Spain provided acute and convalescent COVID-19 samples. Sample material is recorded as cDNA or gDNA derived from T cells, B-cell-depleted T cells, or PBMCs.

Patients from Seattle were sampled longitudinally, starting during active infection. V lost 5 bases, J lost 0 bases, and 7 bases stayed unmatched. CDR1 is LNHDA, CDR2 SQIVND, per germline (reference sequence). This CDR3 spans 15 amino acids. Study processing details: Scientists estimated how many nucleated cells there were by amplifying reference gene primers. The repertoire was sequenced with immunoSEQ multiplex PCR; TCRdb's copy has only in-frame clones and lacks some. That table is the source of V, J and clone size, and D and trimming were worked out from the DNA. The table includes about 200,000 clones, approximately 90% detected once.

What was sequenced was peripheral blood. This clonotype was sampled from a middle-aged man with COVID-19, enrolled during active disease. The chain is built from TRBV19 and TRBJ2-7, with TRBD1 matching 7 bases. The CDR3 DNA sequence: TGTGCCAGTAGTCCCCCGACAGGGTCCTCCTACGAGCAGTACTTC. It codes for CASSPPTGSSYEQYF.